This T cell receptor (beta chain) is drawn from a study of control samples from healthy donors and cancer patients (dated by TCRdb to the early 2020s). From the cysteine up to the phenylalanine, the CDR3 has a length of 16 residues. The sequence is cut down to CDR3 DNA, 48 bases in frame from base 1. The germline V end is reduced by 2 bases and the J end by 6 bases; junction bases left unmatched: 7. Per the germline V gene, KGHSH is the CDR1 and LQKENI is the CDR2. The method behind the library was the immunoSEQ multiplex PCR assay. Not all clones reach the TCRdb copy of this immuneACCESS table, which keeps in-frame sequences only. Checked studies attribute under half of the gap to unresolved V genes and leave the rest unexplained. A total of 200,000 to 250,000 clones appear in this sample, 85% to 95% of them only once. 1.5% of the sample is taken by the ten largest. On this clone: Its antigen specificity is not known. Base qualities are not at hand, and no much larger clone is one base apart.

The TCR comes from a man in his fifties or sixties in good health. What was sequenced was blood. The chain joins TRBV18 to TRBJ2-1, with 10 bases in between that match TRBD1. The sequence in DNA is TGTGCCAGCTCACCAAGACAGGGGGCCTTCTCCAATGAGCAGTTCTTC. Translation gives CASSPRQGAFSNEQFF. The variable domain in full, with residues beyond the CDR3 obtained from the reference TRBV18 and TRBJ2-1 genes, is NAGVMQNPRHLVRRRGQEARLRCSPMKGHSHVYWYRQLPEEGLKFMVYLQKENIIDESGMPKERFSAEFPKEGPSILRIQQVVRGDSAAYFCASSPRQGAFSNEQFFGPGTRLTVL.